Listed here are 32 T cell receptor beta chains from one sample, sequenced in a study of cytomegalovirus exposure and HLA in healthy donors. The PCR used 60 Vbeta and 13 Jbeta primers. Generated by immunoSEQ multiplex PCR, the TCRdb table keeps only in-frame clones and is missing some. There are 99,000 or so clones in the sample; around 80% occur only once, and approximately 2.2% lies in the top ten. The sample was PBMCs. All receptors come from a man aged 25-45 years in good health and CMV-seronegative.

This clone was seen just once. The rearrangement joins TRBV30 to TRBJ1-6, with no clear D. Per germline, CDR1 GTSNPN and CDR2 SVGIG (reference sequence). Deletions cut 4 bases from V and 7 bases from J, with 8 bases between. CDR3 length equals 12 residues. The chain's CDR3 is CAWTSRNSPLHF. In nucleotides, the CDR3 is TGTGCCTGGACCTCCAGGAATTCACCCCTCCACTTT.

The chain employs TRBV6-5 and TRBJ2-1; perhaps TRBD2 as D (6 bases). Trimming cost V 10 bases and J 6 bases, with 19 bases left between them. The CDR3 covers 14 residues. Germline V CDR1 and CDR2: MNHEY, SVGAGI. CDR3 loop: CATFRGSPSNEQFF. CDR3 bases: TGTGCCACCTTCCGGGGGTCCCCGAGCAATGAGCAGTTCTTC.

The chain employs TRBV29-1 and TRBJ1-1, with a weak D call TRBD1 (5 bases). Germline CDR1 SQVTM, CDR2 ANQGSEA. The germline V and J ends were trimmed by 4 bases and 4 bases, with 13 bases remaining between them. The CDR3 covers 13 residues. The CDR3 loop reads CSVGILGGTEAFF. The CDR3 DNA reads TGCAGCGTTGGAATTCTCGGGGGCACTGAAGCTTTCTTT. The full variable domain, rest sourced from reference TRBV29-1 and TRBJ1-1, is SAVISQKPSRDICQRGTSLTIQCQVDSQVTMMFWYRQQPGQSLTLIATANQGSEATYESGFVIDKFPISRPNLTFSTLTVSNMSPEDSSIYLCSVGILGGTEAFFGQGTRLTVV.

The J gene is TRBJ2-7, the V gene TRBV10-3; 7 bases match TRBD1. CDR3 length: 12 amino acids. Germline V gene sequence: CDR1 ENHRY, CDR2 SYGVKD. J gave up 2 bases and V 8 bases, and 3 bases lay outside the gene matches. In nucleotides, the CDR3 is TGTGCCATCGGACAGGAGACCTACGAGCAGTACTTC. Translation gives CAIGQETYEQYF.

The V gene is TRBV2, the J gene TRBJ1-4; a weak D match, TRBD1 (5 bases). V was trimmed by 1 base and J by 8 bases, leaving 14 bases between them. The CDR3 is made up of 15 amino acids. Looked up from germline, CDR1 is SNHLY and CDR2 is FYNNEI. CDR3 loop: CASSEVRAGPEKLFF. As DNA, the CDR3 is TGTGCCAGCAGTGAAGTACGGGCAGGGCCAGAAAAACTGTTTTTT.

The chain has TRBV7-9 and TRBJ1-1, with D unresolved. Deletions cut 4 bases from V and 3 bases from J, with 6 bases between. The CDR3 extends over 12 amino acids. The V gene's germline CDR1 is SEHNR and CDR2 FQNEAQ (reference sequence). CDR3: CASSSEYTEAFF. Here the CDR3 DNA reads TGTGCCAGCAGCTCCGAGTACACTGAAGCTTTCTTT.

The chain combines TRBV5-1 with TRBJ1-2; 11 nucleotides match TRBD1. The trim removed 4 bases at V and 6 bases at J, leaving 8 bases unmatched. The germline V gene encodes CDR1 SGHRS and CDR2 YFSETQ. This CDR3 contains 15 residues. The CDR3 loop reads CASSEPGQGVNGYTF. The CDR3 nucleotides are TGCGCCAGCAGCGAGCCGGGACAGGGGGTTAATGGCTACACCTTC.

The chain carries TRBV29-1 and TRBJ1-2, with TRBD1 as a possible D gene (6 bases). From germline, CDR1 is SQVTM and CDR2 ANQGSEA. Trimming removed 3 bases from V and 0 bases from J, with 11 bases in between. The CDR3 totals 14 residues. CDR3 coding DNA: TGCAGCGTTGACGAGACAGGTACTAACTATGGCTACACCTTC. Amino acids: CSVDETGTNYGYTF.

The chain joins TRBV5-1 to TRBJ2-1, with 10 bases that match TRBD2. Trimming cost V 2 bases and J 5 bases; bases outside gene matches: 4. This CDR3 is 15 amino acids long. Germline CDR1 SGHRS, CDR2 YFSETQ. The CDR3 region has the DNA TGCGCCAGCAGCTTCGCTAGCGGGAGAGACAATGAGCAGTTCTTC. This translates into CASSFASGRDNEQFF.

The genes are TRBV6-1 and TRBJ2-5; 7 nucleotides match TRBD1. This CDR3 spans 15 amino acids. J lost 0 bases, V lost 3 bases, and 4 bases had no gene match. Germline V gene data show CDR1 as MNHNS and CDR2 as SASEGT. The CDR3 here is CASSDIGGYQETQYF. In nucleotides, the CDR3 is TGTGCCAGCAGTGACATAGGGGGCTACCAAGAGACCCAGTACTTC.

This chain joins TRBV9 and TRBJ2-7; 11 bases line up with TRBD2. Trimming removed 3 bases from V and 0 bases from J; junction bases left unmatched: 2. The CDR3 extends over 15 amino acids. CDR1 and CDR2 (germline): SGDLS, YYNGEE. CDR3 in DNA: TGTGCCAGCAGCGCAGGACTAGCGGGCTCCTACGAGCAGTACTTC. This translates into CASSAGLAGSYEQYF.

Details on this clone: The junction differs from germline at one of its ends, possibly a read error. The CDR3 loop reads CGVRVDPDGQYF. Here the CDR3 DNA reads TGCGGGGTCCGGGTAGACCCTGACGGGCAGTACTTC. This chain connects TRBV6-1 to TRBJ2-5; possibly TRBD2 for D (5 bases). CDR3 length equals 12 residues. Germline V gene data show CDR1 as MNHNS and CDR2 as SASEGT.

The J gene is TRBJ1-3, the V gene TRBV9; 8 nucleotides align to TRBD2. The DNA end favors TRBJ2-2, so the J call may be wrong. Germline V gene lookup returns CDR1 SGDLS and CDR2 YYNGEE. The CDR3 is 15 residues long. The CDR3 DNA follows: TGTGCCAGCAGCCCAGGGACTAGTAGCACCGGGGAGCTGTTTTTT. Amino acids: CASSPGTSSTGELFF.

This chain joins TRBV9 and TRBJ2-7; D might be TRBD2 (6 bases). Germline V gene lookup returns CDR1 SGDLS and CDR2 YYNGEE. The CDR3 is 15 amino acids. Trimming pared 2 bases from V and 0 bases from J, leaving 12 bases between. In DNA form, the CDR3 reads TGTGCCAGCAGCGTCCGGGACTCAAGCTCCTACGAGCAGTACTTC. The encoded protein is CASSVRDSSSYEQYF.

The chain uses TRBV28 and TRBJ2-1, with 10 bases aligning to TRBD1. This CDR3 spans 17 amino acids. The V gene end was trimmed by 9 bases and the J gene end by 3 bases; junction bases not matched to a gene: 14. The germline V gene encodes CDR1 MDHEN and CDR2 SYDVKM. CDR3 region: CASTSTLTGGYYNEQFF. The CDR3 bases are TGTGCCAGTACTTCCACCTTGACAGGGGGCTACTACAATGAGCAGTTCTTC.

This chain links TRBV10-3 with TRBJ2-5, with D perhaps TRBD2 (5 bases). Germline values: CDR1 ENHRY, CDR2 SYGVKD. V lost 9 bases and J 1 base, leaving 9 bases between the germline ends. The CDR3 runs to 12 residues. The CDR3 sequence is CAIGLAQETQYF. Written as DNA, the CDR3 is TGTGCCATAGGACTGGCCCAAGAGACCCAGTACTTC.

This chain links TRBV6-6 with TRBJ2-2, with 7 bases aligning to TRBD1. Looked up from germline, CDR1 is MNHNY and CDR2 is SVGAGI (reference sequence). The junction had 2 bases not matched to a gene; V was cut back by 4 bases and J by 3 bases. The CDR3 length is 14 residues. The CDR3 bases are TGTGCCAGCAGTTTGGGACAGTACACCGGGGAGCTGTTTTTT. Protein: CASSLGQYTGELFF.

The rearrangement links TRBV7-9 to TRBJ1-1, with D uncertain. Germline V lookup: CDR1 SEHNR, CDR2 FQNEAQ (reference sequence). The V and J ends lost 5 bases and 1 base respectively, with 14 bases between them. CDR3 length: 15 amino acids. CDR3 in amino acids: CASSPTPRPNTEAFF. CDR3 DNA: TGTGCCAGCAGCCCGACCCCCAGGCCGAACACTGAAGCTTTCTTT.

The genes are TRBV5-1 and TRBJ2-1; TRBD2 might be the D (6 bases). The CDR3 has 14 amino acids. Germline V lookup: CDR1 SGHRS, CDR2 YFSETQ. V was clipped by 0 bases and J by 6 bases, with 10 bases between them. CDR3 residues: CASSLDGRTNEQFF. CDR3 coding DNA: TGCGCCAGCAGCTTGGACGGGAGAACCAATGAGCAGTTCTTC.

The V call is TRBV5-1, the J call TRBJ1-1, with TRBD1 as a possible D gene (5 bases). The CDR3 is 11 residues long. The germline V gene has CDR1 SGHRS and CDR2 YFSETQ. V was cut by 4 bases and J by 5 bases, with 6 bases left in between. In DNA, the CDR3 is TGCGCCAGCAGCCGGGGGACTGAAGCTTTCTTT. This sequence encodes CASSRGTEAFF.

The rearrangement joins TRBV27 to TRBJ2-2; unclear D gene. The CDR3 extends over 16 amino acids. Trimming took off 2 bases at V and 3 bases at J, with 13 bases between the two ends. Germline V gene data show CDR1 as MNHEY and CDR2 as SMNVEV (reference sequence). The CDR3 reads CASSLVAAVHTGELFF. CDR3 bases: TGTGCCAGCAGTTTAGTGGCTGCGGTTCACACCGGGGAGCTGTTTTTT.

The chain has TRBV27 and TRBJ2-7, with D hard to call. Trimming pared 3 bases from V and 4 bases from J, leaving 13 bases between. The CDR3 totals 14 residues. CDR1 and CDR2 (germline): MNHEY, SMNVEV (reference sequence). The CDR3 DNA follows: TGTGCCAGCAGTTTCTCGGGTGCGAGGTACGAGCAGTACTTC. Translated: CASSFSGARYEQYF.

This rearrangement joins TRBV28 to TRBJ1-2; unclear D gene. V dropped 1 base and J dropped 3 bases, with 6 bases sitting between them. Germline V gene lookup returns CDR1 MDHEN and CDR2 SYDVKM. This CDR3 spans 13 amino acids. The DNA for the CDR3 is TGTGCCAGCAGTTTATACGGGGACTATGGCTACACCTTC. Amino acids: CASSLYGDYGYTF.

V is TRBV5-1 and J is TRBJ2-2; the match to TRBD2 covers 7 bases. V lost 1 base, J lost 6 bases, and 9 bases stayed unmatched. CDR1 and CDR2 from the germline V gene are SGHRS and YFSETQ. The CDR3 length is 16 residues. CDR3 amino acids: CASSLKAGEVSGELFF. Here the CDR3 DNA reads TGCGCCAGCAGCTTGAAGGCGGGAGAGGTTTCCGGGGAGCTGTTTTTT.

The chain couples TRBV18 to TRBJ2-5, with D hard to call. This CDR3 spans 16 amino acids. Germline values: CDR1 KGHSH, CDR2 LQKENI. The V gene lost 3 bases and the J gene lost 5 bases, with 19 bases spanning the gap. The CDR3 loop reads CASSPPDTNLAETQYF. CDR3 DNA: TGTGCCAGCTCACCCCCTGACACGAACCTGGCGGAGACCCAGTACTTC. Full variable domain (remainder filled in from reference TRBV18 and TRBJ2-5): NAGVMQNPRHLVRRRGQEARLRCSPMKGHSHVYWYRQLPEEGLKFMVYLQKENIIDESGMPKERFSAEFPKEGPSILRIQQVVRGDSAAYFCASSPPDTNLAETQYFGPGTRLLVL.

The J gene is TRBJ1-1, the V gene TRBV6-6, with D possibly being TRBD1 (6 bases). V lost 7 bases to trimming and J lost 0 bases, with 12 bases between them. CDR1 is MNHNY, CDR2 SVGAGI, per germline (reference sequence). There are 14 residues in the CDR3. CDR3: CASTQRDMNTEAFF. CDR3 DNA: TGTGCCAGCACCCAGAGGGACATGAACACTGAAGCTTTCTTT.

CDR3 sequence: CASSKTGGGEKLFF. Here the CDR3 DNA reads TGTGCCAGCAGCAAGACAGGGGGCGGGGAAAAACTGTTTTTT. The J gene is TRBJ1-4, the V gene TRBV28; 10 bases match TRBD1. V lost 6 bases, J lost 8 bases, and 6 bases stayed unmatched. Germline CDR1 and CDR2: MDHEN and SYDVKM. The CDR3 is 14 residues long.

The V call is TRBV6-1, the J call TRBJ2-7; 8 bases map to TRBD2. The CDR3 is made up of 12 amino acids. Unmatched junction bases numbered 8, after V lost 10 bases and J lost 6 bases. The germline V gene has CDR1 MNHNS and CDR2 SASEGT. CDR3 sequence: CATRLASLEQYF. Here the CDR3 DNA reads TGTGCCACCCGACTAGCGTCCCTCGAGCAGTACTTC.

The J gene is TRBJ2-5, the V gene TRBV7-9, with D perhaps TRBD2 (6 bases). Germline loops: CDR1 SEHNR, CDR2 FQNEAQ (reference sequence). The CDR3 contains 13 residues. Between the trimmed V and J ends, which lost 5 bases and 7 bases, there was a span of 14 bases. For the CDR3, the DNA is TGTGCCAGCAGCCAAGAACAGGAGGGGACCCAGTACTTC. This gives the protein CASSQEQEGTQYF. The full variable domain, in which reference TRBV7-9 and TRBJ2-5 provide the parts outside the CDR3, is DTGVSQNPRHKITKRGQNVTFRCDPISEHNRLYWYRQTLGQGPEFLTYFQNEAQLEKSRLLSDRFSAERPKGSFSTLEIQRTEQGDSAMYLCASSQEQEGTQYFGPGTRLLVL.

In this sample, this clone turned up a few times. This chain links TRBV18 with TRBJ1-3, with a weak D call TRBD1 (6 bases). Germline CDR1 is KGHSH and CDR2 is LQKENI. This CDR3 spans 18 amino acids. V shed 2 bases and J shed 0 bases, with 17 bases lying between them. The CDR3 DNA is TGTGCCAGCTCACCATTGGGTTGGGGGACAAGCTCTGGAAACACCATATATTTT. This sequence encodes CASSPLGWGTSSGNTIYF.

This clone has just a few counts. The chain carries TRBV7-9 and TRBJ2-1; 7 bases are a match to TRBD1. In germline, CDR1 is SEHNR, CDR2 FQNEAQ (reference sequence). Trimming removed 2 bases from V and 7 bases from J; junction bases left unmatched: 2. The CDR3 consists of 13 residues. Here the CDR3 DNA reads TGTGCCAGCAGCTTAAAGACAGGGAATGAGCAGTTCTTC. This gives the protein CASSLKTGNEQFF.

This clone was picked up a small number of times. The chain links TRBV10-3 to TRBJ1-4; the D is unclear. The CDR3 has 14 residues. Germline V CDR1 and CDR2: ENHRY, SYGVKD. V was pared by 4 bases and J by 3 bases, with 9 bases between. The CDR3 loop is CAISAGGPNEKLFF. The CDR3 DNA reads TGTGCCATCAGTGCAGGAGGGCCTAATGAAAAACTGTTTTTT.